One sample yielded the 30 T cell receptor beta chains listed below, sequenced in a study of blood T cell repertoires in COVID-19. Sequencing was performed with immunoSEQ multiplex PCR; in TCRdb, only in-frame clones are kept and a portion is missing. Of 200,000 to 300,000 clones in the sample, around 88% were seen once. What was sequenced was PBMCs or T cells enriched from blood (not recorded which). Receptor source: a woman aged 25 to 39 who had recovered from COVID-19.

The CDR3 here is CASSPAAGAYNEQFF. The CDR3 bases are TGTGCCAGCAGCCCTGCAGCGGGGGCATACAATGAGCAGTTCTTC. This chain links TRBV7-2 with TRBJ2-1; TRBD2 agrees at 8 bases. Germline CDR1 is SGHTA and CDR2 is FQGNSA. The trim removed 5 bases at V and 4 bases at J, leaving 7 bases unmatched. The CDR3 is 15 amino acids.

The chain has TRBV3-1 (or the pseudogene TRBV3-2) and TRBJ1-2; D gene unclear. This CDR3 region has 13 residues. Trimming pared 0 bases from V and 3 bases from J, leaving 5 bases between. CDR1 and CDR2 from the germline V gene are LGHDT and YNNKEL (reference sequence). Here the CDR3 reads CASSQDRHYGYTF. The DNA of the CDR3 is TGTGCCAGCAGCCAAGATCGTCACTATGGCTACACCTTC.

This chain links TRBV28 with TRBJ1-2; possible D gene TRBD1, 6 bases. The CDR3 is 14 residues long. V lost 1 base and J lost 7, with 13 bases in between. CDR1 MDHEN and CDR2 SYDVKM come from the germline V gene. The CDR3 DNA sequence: TGTGCCAGCAGTTTATCGCCAGGGGCCCGTGGCTACACCTTC. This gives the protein CASSLSPGARGYTF.

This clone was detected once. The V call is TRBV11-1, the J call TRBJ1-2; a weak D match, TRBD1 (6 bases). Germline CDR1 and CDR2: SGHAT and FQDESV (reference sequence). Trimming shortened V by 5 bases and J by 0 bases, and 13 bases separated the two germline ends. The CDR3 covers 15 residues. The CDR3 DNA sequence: TGTGCCAGCAGCGAATTCAGGGGCGCTAACTATGGCTACACCTTC. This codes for CASSEFRGANYGYTF. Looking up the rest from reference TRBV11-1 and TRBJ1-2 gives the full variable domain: EAEVAQSPRYKITEKSQAVAFWCDPISGHATLYWYRQILGQGPELLVQFQDESVVDDSQLPKDRFSAERLKGVDSTLKIQPAELGDSAMYLCASSEFRGANYGYTFGSGTRLTVV.

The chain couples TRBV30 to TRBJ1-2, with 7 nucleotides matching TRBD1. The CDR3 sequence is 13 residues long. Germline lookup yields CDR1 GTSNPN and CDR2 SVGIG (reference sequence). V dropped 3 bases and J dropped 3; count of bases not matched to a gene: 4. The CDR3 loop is CAWSAGQHYGYTF. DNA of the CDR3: TGTGCCTGGAGCGCGGGACAGCACTATGGCTACACCTTC.

The CDR3 here is CASSSGGQVKNIQYF. The CDR3 DNA is TGTGCCAGCAGTTCAGGGGGCCAGGTCAAAAACATTCAGTACTTC. The chain uses TRBV28 and TRBJ2-4; 8 nucleotides agree with TRBD1. Germline values: CDR1 MDHEN, CDR2 SYDVKM. This CDR3 spans 15 amino acids. Trimming at V came to 4 bases and at J to 3 bases, leaving 5 bases not matched to a gene.

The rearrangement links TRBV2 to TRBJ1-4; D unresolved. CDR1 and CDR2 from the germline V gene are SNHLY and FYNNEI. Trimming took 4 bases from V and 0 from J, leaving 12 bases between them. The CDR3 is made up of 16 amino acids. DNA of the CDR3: TGTGCCAGCAGTGGCGGGCCCGAAGCAACTAATGAAAAACTGTTTTTT. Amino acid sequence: CASSGGPEATNEKLFF. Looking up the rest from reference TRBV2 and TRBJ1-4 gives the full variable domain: EPEVTQTPSHQVTQMGQEVILRCVPISNHLYFYWYRQILGQKVEFLVSFYNNEISEKSEIFDDQFSVERPDGSNFTLKIRSTKLEDSAMYFCASSGGPEATNEKLFFGSGTQLSVL.

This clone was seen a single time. This chain's CDR3 is CARSFQGTDTNYGYTF. Written as DNA, the CDR3 is TGTGCCAGAAGCTTTCAGGGGACGGACACTAACTATGGCTACACCTTC. V gene TRBV5-3 combines with J gene TRBJ1-2; D possibly corresponds to TRBD1 (6 bases). TRBV5-3 is an ORF for which the function is uncertain. This CDR3 comprises 16 residues. The V and J ends lost 2 bases and 0 bases respectively, with 14 bases between them.

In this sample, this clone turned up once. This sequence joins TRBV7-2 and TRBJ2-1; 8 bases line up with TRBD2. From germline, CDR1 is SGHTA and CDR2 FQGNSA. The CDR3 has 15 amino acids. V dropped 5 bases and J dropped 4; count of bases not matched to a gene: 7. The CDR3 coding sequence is TGTGCCAGCAGCGTTCGCGGCGGGAGGTACAATGAGCAGTTCTTC. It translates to CASSVRGGRYNEQFF.

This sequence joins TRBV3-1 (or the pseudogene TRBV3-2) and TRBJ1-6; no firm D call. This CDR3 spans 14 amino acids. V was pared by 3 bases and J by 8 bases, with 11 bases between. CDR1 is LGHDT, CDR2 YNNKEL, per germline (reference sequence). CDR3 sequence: CASSHPMADSPLHF. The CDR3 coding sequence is TGTGCCAGCAGCCATCCCATGGCCGATTCACCCCTCCACTTT.

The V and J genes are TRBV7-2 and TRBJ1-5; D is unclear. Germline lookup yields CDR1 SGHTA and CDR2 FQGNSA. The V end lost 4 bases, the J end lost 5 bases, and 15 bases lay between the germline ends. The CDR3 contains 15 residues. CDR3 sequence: CASSSRLDRDQPQHF. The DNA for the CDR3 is TGTGCCAGCAGCTCGCGGCTAGATCGCGATCAGCCCCAGCATTTT.

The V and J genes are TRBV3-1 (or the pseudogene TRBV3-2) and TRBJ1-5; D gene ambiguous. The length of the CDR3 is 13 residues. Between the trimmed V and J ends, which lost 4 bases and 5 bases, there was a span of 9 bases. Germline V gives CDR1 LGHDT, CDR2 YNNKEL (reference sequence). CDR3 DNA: TGTGCCAGCAGCCCCCACTCGGATCAGCCCCAGCATTTT. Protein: CASSPHSDQPQHF.

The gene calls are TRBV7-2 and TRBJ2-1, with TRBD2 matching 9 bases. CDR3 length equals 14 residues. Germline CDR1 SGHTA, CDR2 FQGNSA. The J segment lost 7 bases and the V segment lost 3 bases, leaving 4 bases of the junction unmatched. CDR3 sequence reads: CASSFNLAGNEQFF. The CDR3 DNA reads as TGTGCCAGCAGCTTTAACCTAGCGGGAAATGAGCAGTTCTTC.

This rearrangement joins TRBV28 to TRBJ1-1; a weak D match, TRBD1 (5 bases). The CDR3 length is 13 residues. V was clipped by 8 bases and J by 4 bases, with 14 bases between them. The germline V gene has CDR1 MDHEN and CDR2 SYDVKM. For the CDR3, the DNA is TGTGCCAGCTGTCCCAGGGTTTTCACTGAAGCTTTCTTT. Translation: CASCPRVFTEAFF.

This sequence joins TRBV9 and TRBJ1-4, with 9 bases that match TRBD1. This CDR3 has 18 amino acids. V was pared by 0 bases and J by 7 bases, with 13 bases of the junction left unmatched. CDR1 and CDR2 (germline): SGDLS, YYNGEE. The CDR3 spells CASSVGPGQGTNFEKLFF. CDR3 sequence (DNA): TGTGCCAGCAGCGTAGGACCGGGACAGGGAACGAATTTTGAAAAACTGTTTTTT.

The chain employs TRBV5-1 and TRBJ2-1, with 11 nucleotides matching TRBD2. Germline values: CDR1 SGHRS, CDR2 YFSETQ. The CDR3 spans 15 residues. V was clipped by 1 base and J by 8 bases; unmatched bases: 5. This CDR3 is CASSLQTSGSYEQFF. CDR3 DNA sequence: TGCGCCAGCAGCTTGCAAACTAGCGGGAGTTATGAGCAGTTCTTC.

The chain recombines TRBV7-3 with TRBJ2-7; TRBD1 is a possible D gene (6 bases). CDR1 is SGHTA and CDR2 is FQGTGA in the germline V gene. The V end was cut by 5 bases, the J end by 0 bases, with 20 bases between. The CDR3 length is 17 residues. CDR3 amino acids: CASSPPRGRGYSYEQYF. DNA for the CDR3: TGTGCCAGCAGCCCCCCGAGGGGCAGGGGCTACTCCTACGAGCAGTACTTC.

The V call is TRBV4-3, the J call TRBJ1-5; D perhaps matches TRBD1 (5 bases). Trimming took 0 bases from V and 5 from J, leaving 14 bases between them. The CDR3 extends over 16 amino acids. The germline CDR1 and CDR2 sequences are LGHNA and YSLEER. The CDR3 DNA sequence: TGCGCCAGCAGCCAAGATAGAAGGGGCGTGGATCAGCCCCAGCATTTT. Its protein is CASSQDRRGVDQPQHF.

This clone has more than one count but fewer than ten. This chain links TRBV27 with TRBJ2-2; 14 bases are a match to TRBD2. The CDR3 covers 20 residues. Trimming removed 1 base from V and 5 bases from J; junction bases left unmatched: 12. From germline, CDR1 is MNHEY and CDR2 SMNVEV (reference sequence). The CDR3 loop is CASSLWAPGLAGEGTGELFF. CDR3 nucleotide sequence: TGTGCCAGCAGTTTATGGGCTCCGGGACTAGCGGGAGAAGGGACCGGGGAGCTGTTTTTT.

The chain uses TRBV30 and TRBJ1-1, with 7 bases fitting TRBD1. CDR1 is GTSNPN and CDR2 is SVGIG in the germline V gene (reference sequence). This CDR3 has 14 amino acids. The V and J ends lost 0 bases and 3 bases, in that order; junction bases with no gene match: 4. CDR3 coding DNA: TGTGCCTGGAGTGTAAGGCAGGGGGACACTGAAGCTTTCTTT. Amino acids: CAWSVRQGDTEAFF.

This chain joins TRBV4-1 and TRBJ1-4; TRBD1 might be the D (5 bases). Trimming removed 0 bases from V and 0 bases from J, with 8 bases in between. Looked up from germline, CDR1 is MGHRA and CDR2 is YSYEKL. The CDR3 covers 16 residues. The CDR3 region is CASSQERGTTNEKLFF. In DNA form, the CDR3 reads TGCGCCAGCAGCCAAGAGCGGGGGACAACTAATGAAAAACTGTTTTTT.

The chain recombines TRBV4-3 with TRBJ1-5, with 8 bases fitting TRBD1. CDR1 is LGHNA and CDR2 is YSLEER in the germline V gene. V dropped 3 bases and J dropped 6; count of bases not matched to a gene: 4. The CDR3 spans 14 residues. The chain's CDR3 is CASSQGTGSQPQHF. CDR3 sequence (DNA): TGCGCCAGCAGCCAGGGGACAGGTTCTCAGCCCCAGCATTTT.

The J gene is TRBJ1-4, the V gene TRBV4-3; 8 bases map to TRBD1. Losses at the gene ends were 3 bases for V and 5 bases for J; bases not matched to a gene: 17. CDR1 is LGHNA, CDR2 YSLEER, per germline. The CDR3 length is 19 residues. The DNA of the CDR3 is TGCGCCAGCAGCCATTCCGGACAGGGAAAGATAGAATGGAATGAAAAACTGTTTTTT. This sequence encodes CASSHSGQGKIEWNEKLFF.

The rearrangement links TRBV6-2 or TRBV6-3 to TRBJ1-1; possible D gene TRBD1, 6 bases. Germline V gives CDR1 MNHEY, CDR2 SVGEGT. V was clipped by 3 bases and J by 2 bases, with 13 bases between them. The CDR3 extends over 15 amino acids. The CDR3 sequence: CASSYGGGGNTEAFF. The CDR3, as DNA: TGTGCCAGCAGTTATGGAGGGGGGGGAAACACTGAAGCTTTCTTT.

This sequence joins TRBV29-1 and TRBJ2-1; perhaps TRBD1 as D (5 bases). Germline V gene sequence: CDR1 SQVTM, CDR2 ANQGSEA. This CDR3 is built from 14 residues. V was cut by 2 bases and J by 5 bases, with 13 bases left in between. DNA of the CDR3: TGCAGCGTTGAACGTGGGGCAGGTAACAATGAGCAGTTCTTC. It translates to CSVERGAGNNEQFF.

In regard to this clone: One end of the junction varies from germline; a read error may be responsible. For the CDR3, the DNA is TGTGCCAGCAGTTTTGCGGGAGGGCGGATTTCGGACTTC. Encoded protein: CASSFAGGRISDF. This sequence joins TRBV12-3 or TRBV12-4 and TRBJ2-7, with TRBD2 identical over 9 bases. This CDR3 comprises 13 residues.

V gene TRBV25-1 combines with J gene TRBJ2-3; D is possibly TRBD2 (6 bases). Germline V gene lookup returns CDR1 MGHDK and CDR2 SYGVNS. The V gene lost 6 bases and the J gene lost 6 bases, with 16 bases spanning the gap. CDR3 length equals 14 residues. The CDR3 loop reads CASSRTTTLDTQYF. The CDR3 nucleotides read TGTGCCAGCAGCAGGACTACCACCCTGGATACGCAGTATTTT.

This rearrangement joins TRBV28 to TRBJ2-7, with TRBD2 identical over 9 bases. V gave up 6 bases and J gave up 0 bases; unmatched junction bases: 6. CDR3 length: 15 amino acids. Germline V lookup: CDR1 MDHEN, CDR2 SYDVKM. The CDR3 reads CASSSSGISSYEQYF. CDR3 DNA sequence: TGTGCCAGCAGCTCTAGCGGGATCAGCTCCTACGAGCAGTACTTC.

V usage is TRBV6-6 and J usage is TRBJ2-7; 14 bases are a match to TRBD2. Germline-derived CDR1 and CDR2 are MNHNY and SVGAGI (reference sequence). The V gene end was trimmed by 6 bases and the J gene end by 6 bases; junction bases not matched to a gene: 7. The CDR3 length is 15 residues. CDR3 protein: CASRRGLAGVVEQYF. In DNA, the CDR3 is TGTGCCAGCAGGAGGGGACTAGCGGGAGTTGTCGAGCAGTACTTC.

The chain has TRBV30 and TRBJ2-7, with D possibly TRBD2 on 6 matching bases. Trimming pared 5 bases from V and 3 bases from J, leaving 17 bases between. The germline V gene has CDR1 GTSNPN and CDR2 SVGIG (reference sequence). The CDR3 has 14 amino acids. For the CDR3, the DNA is TGTGCCTGGGCCCCCGGGGGTTTAGGCTACGAGCAGTACTTC. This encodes CAWAPGGLGYEQYF.